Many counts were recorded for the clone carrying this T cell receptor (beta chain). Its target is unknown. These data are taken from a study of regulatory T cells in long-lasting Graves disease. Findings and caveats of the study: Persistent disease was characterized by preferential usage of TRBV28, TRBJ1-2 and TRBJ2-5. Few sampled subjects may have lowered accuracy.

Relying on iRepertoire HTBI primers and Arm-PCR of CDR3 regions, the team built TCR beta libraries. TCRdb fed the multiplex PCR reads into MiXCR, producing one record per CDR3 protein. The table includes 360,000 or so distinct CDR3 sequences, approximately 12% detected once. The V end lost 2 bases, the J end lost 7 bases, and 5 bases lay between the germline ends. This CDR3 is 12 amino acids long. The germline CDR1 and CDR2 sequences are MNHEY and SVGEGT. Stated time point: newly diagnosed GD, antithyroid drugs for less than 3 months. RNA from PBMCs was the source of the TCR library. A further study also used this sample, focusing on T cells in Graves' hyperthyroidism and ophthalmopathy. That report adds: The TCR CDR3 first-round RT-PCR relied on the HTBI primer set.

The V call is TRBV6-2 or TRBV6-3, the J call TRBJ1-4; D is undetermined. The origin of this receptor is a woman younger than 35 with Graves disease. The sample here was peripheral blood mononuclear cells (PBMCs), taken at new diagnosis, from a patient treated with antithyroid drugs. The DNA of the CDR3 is TGTGCCAGCAGTTACGGGCCTGAAAAACTGTTTTTT. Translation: CASSYGPEKLFF.